One sample yielded the 14 T cell receptor beta chains listed below, sequenced in a study of blood T cells in healthy people across ages. Then a second PCR, running about 7 to 11 cycles, was carried out with a sample-barcoded 5' primer and a J-beta primer mix. TCRdb re-called the 5' RACE reads through MiXCR, storing one row per CDR3 protein. The sample records about 1.4 million distinct CDR3 sequences, 55% to 75% being singletons. The sample was blood. These receptors were collected from a man younger than 30 in good health.

A note on this clonotype: At one end the junction does not follow the germline gene, possibly because of a read error. The V call is TRBV15, the J call TRBJ2-7; D is perhaps TRBD1 or TRBD2 (5 bases each). Matching the DNA end better, TRBJ2-5 makes the J call doubtful. Looked up from germline, CDR1 is LNHNV and CDR2 is YYDKDF (reference sequence). This CDR3 comprises 14 residues. DNA for the CDR3: TGTGCCTCCAGCGGAGAAGAGTGGGGGGAGACCCAGTACTTC. Amino acid sequence: CASSGEEWGETQYF.

The rearrangement links TRBV7-9 to TRBJ2-1; D remains ambiguous. The J call could be wrong; TRBJ2-7 is a better fit for the DNA end. The CDR3 is made up of 12 amino acids. CDR1 SEHNR and CDR2 FQNEAQ come from the germline V gene (reference sequence). CDR3 sequence reads: CASSIQSSEQYF. CDR3 DNA sequence: TGTGCCAGCAGCATTCAGTCCAGCGAGCAGTACTTC.

This clonotype was detected only once. The chain uses TRBV2 and TRBJ2-1; D perhaps matches TRBD1 (6 bases). Germline loops: CDR1 SNHLY, CDR2 FYNNEI. This CDR3 region has 13 residues. Trimming pared 6 bases from V and 6 bases from J, leaving 12 bases between. CDR3 region: CASRVRDTNEQFF. Written as DNA, the CDR3 is TGTGCCAGCAGAGTTCGGGACACCAATGAGCAGTTCTTC. Complete variable domain (other parts from reference TRBV2 and TRBJ2-1): EPEVTQTPSHQVTQMGQEVILRCVPISNHLYFYWYRQILGQKVEFLVSFYNNEISEKSEIFDDQFSVERPDGSNFTLKIRSTKLEDSAMYFCASRVRDTNEQFFGPGTRLTVL.

This clonotype was counted only a few times. An end of the junction does not agree with germline; a read error may underlie this. The chain employs TRBV3-1 and TRBJ2-1; no definite D call. The germline V gene encodes CDR1 LGHDT and CDR2 YNNKEL (reference sequence). The CDR3 loop spans 12 amino acids. The DNA of the CDR3 is TGTGCCACCTCCCCCTCCCACAATGAGCAGTTCTTC. This codes for CATSPSHNEQFF.

This clonotype was picked up a small number of times. The chain links TRBV7-2 to TRBJ2-1, with D unclear. The germline V gene has CDR1 SGHTA and CDR2 FQGNSA. Between the trimmed V and J ends, which lost 5 bases and 9 bases, there was a span of 14 bases. The length of the CDR3 is 13 residues. CDR3 sequence: CASSAVRAGEQFF. The CDR3 coding sequence is TGTGCCAGCAGCGCGGTAAGAGCAGGTGAGCAGTTCTTC.

J is TRBJ2-7 and V is TRBV5-1; the D gene could be TRBD1 or TRBD2 (5 bases each). Trimming left V 10 bases short and J 0 bases short, with 14 bases between. In germline, CDR1 is SGHRS, CDR2 YFSETQ. CDR3 length: 13 residues. The DNA for the CDR3 is TGCGCCGGGGCCCCGGGGATCTCCTACGAGCAGTACTTC. Its protein product is CAGAPGISYEQYF.

As for this clonotype: One junction end does not reproduce the germline sequence, and a read error may be involved. The chain employs TRBV29-1 and TRBJ1-1, with TRBD1 identical over 7 bases. This CDR3 has 13 amino acids. CDR1 SQVTM and CDR2 ANQGSEA come from the germline V gene. CDR3 in amino acids: CSAGGQMNTKAFF. Written as DNA, the CDR3 is TGCAGCGCCGGGGGACAGATGAACACTAAAGCTTTCTTT.

The V gene is TRBV12-3 or TRBV12-4, the J gene TRBJ1-2; no firm D call. V was shortened by 2 bases and J by 7 bases, with 17 bases between the two germline ends. This CDR3 is built from 15 residues. The CDR3 DNA sequence: TGTGCCAGCAGTTTAATCGTGGTCCAGACCTCTGGCTACACCTTC. This encodes CASSLIVVQTSGYTF.

The rearrangement links TRBV7-9 to TRBJ1-4, with no clear D. Deletions cut 2 bases from V and 7 bases from J, with 14 bases between. This CDR3 is 15 amino acids long. Germline CDR1 reads SEHNR; CDR2 reads FQNEAQ (reference sequence). CDR3 protein: CASSLTSLTGEKLFF. The CDR3 nucleotides read TGTGCCAGCAGCTTAACTAGCCTTACGGGTGAAAAACTGTTTTTT.

The chain links TRBV20-1 to TRBJ2-1; tentatively, D is TRBD2 (6 bases). CDR1 is DFQATT and CDR2 is SNEGSKA in the germline V gene (reference sequence). The V gene lost 5 bases and the J gene lost 9 bases, with 20 bases spanning the gap. The CDR3 contains 14 residues. The CDR3 sequence: CSAPRLEKDGEQFF. The CDR3 coding sequence is TGCAGTGCTCCCCGACTAGAAAAGGACGGTGAGCAGTTCTTC.

The rearrangement links TRBV7-9 to TRBJ1-2; D may be TRBD1 (6 bases). V was pared by 5 bases and J by 6 bases, with 22 bases between. This CDR3 is 16 amino acids long. Germline CDR1 reads SEHNR; CDR2 reads FQNEAQ (reference sequence). In DNA form, the CDR3 reads TGTGCCAGCAGCCACCCCTCACAGGGTGCAAATGATGGCTACACCTTC. It specifies CASSHPSQGANDGYTF.

The rearrangement joins TRBV19 to TRBJ2-5; no definite D call. The CDR3 length is 14 residues. CDR1 LNHDA and CDR2 SQIVND come from the germline V gene (reference sequence). V lost 7 bases, J lost 2 bases, and 14 bases lay in between. CDR3 coding DNA: TGTGCCAGTACCGCTCTCGGCGGACAAGAGACCCAGTACTTC. The encoded protein is CASTALGGQETQYF.

The DNA for the CDR3 is TGCAGTGGCGGGGGCGAGGGGTCCGCTAACTATGGCTACACCTTC. This sequence encodes CSGGGEGSANYGYTF. The J gene is TRBJ1-2, the V gene TRBV20-1, with a weak D call TRBD1 (6 bases). Germline CDR1 and CDR2: DFQATT and SNEGSKA (reference sequence). This CDR3 has 15 amino acids. Trimming took 7 bases from V and 0 from J, leaving 18 bases between them.

The rearrangement uses TRBV20-1 and TRBJ2-3, with 7 bases aligning to TRBD2. V lost 4 bases, J lost 2 bases, and 12 bases stayed unmatched. Germline CDR1 reads DFQATT; CDR2 reads SNEGSKA (reference sequence). CDR3 size: 16 residues. CDR3 in amino acids: CSAIRGASGNTDTQYF. CDR3 coding DNA: TGCAGTGCTATACGTGGGGCTAGCGGAAACACAGATACGCAGTATTTT.